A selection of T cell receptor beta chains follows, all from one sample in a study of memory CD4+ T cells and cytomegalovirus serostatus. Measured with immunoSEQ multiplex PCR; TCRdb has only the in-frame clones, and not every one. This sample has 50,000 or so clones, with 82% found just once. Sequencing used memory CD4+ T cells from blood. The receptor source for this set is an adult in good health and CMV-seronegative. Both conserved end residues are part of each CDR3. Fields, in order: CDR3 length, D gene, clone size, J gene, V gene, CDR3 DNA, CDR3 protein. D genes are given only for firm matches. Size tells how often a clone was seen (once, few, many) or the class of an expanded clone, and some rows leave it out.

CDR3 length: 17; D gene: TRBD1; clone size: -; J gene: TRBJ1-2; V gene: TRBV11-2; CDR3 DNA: TGTGCCAGCAGCCCCGCCGGGACAGGGGTTCTCAACTATGGCTACACCTTC; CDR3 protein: CASSPAGTGVLNYGYTF
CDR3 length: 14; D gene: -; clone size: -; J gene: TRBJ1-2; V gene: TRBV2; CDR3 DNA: TGTGCCAGCAGTGAAGCTCCAGTTAACTATGGCTACACCTTC; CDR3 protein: CASSEAPVNYGYTF
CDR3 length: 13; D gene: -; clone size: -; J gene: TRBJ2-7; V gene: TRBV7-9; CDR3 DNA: TGTGCCAGCAGCGACCGGGGCCCCTACGAGCAGTACTTC; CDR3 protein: CASSDRGPYEQYF
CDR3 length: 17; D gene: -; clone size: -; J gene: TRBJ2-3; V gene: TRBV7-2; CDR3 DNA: TGTGCCAGCAGCCCCTTGTGGGGGTCGGGTAACACAGATACGCAGTATTTT; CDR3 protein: CASSPLWGSGNTDTQYF
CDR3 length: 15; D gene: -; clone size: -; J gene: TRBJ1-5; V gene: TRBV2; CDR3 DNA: TGTGCCAGCAGTGAACGTGTGTCAGGGATGCAGCCCCAGCATTTT; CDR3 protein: CASSERVSGMQPQHF
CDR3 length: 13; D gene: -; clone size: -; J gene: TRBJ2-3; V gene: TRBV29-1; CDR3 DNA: TGCAGCGCCGAGACATTAAGCACAGATACGCAGTATTTT; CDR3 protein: CSAETLSTDTQYF
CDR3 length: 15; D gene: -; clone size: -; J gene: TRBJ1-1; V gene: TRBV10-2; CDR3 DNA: TGCGCCAGCAGGGGGATGGAAATGGGGAACACTGAAGCTTTCTTT; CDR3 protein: CASRGMEMGNTEAFF
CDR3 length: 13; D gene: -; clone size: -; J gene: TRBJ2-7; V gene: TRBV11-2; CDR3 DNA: TGTGCCAGCAGCGTAGGACAGACGGAAGAGCAGTACTTC; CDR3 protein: CASSVGQTEEQYF
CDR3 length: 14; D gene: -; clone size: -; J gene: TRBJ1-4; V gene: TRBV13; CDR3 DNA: TGTGCCAGCAGCTCCGCTGGACGGGGAGAAAAACTGTTTTTT; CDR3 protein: CASSSAGRGEKLFF
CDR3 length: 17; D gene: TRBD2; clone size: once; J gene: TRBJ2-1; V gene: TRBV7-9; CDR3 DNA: TGTGCCAGCAGCTTATCCGGGGGGAGCAGCTCCTACAATGAGCAGTTCTTC; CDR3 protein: CASSLSGGSSSYNEQFF
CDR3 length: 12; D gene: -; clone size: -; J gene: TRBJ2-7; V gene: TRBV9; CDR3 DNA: TGTGCCAGCAGCCCGTGGGACGACGAGCAGTACTTC; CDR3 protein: CASSPWDDEQYF
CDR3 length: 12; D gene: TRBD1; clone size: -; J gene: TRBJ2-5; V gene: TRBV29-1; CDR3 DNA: TGCAGCGTTGGACAGGGTTTACAGACCCAGTACTTC; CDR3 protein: CSVGQGLQTQYF
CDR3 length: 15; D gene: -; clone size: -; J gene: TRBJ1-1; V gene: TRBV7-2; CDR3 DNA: TGTGCCAGCAGCCCCGGGCAGCAGCCTCCGAAGGGAGCTTTCTTT; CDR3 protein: CASSPGQQPPKGAFF
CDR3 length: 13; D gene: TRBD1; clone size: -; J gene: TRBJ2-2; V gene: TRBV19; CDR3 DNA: TGTGCCAGTAGTTCAGGGGGAACCGGGGAGCTGTTTTTT; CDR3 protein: CASSSGGTGELFF
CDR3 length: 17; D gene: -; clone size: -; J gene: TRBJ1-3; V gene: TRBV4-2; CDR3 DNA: TGTGCCAGCAGCCAACGATTCGGGGGTCTCTCTGGAAACACCATATATTTT; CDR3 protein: CASSQRFGGLSGNTIYF
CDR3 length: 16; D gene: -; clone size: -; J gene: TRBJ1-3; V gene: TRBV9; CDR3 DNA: TGTGCCAGCAGCGCGACGGGACACCTCTCTGGAAACACCATATATTTT; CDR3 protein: CASSATGHLSGNTIYF
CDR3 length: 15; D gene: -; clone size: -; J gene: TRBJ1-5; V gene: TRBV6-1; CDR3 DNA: TGTGCCAGCACCCGAGCCGGGCCTTACAATCAGCCCCAGCATTTT; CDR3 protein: CASTRAGPYNQPQHF
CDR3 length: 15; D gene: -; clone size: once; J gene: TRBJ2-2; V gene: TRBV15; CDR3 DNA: TGTGCCACCAGCAGAGGACAGATTAACACCGGGGAGCTGTTTTTT; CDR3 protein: CATSRGQINTGELFF
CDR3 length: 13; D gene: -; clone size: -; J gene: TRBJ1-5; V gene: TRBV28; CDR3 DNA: TGTGCCAGCGGGGGCGGTGGCAATCAGCCCCAGCATTTT; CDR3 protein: CASGGGGNQPQHF
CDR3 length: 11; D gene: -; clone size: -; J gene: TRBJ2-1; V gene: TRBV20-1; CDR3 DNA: TGCAGTGCTAGGTGGAAAAATGAGCAGTTCTTC; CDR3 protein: CSARWKNEQFF
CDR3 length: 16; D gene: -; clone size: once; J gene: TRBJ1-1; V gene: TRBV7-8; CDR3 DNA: TGTGCCAGCAGCTTAGAGGAATCAGGGTGGAACACTGAAGCTTTCTTT; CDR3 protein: CASSLEESGWNTEAFF
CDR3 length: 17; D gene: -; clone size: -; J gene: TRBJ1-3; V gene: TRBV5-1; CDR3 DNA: TGCGCCAGCAGCTCCCGGGACGGCAAACGGGTTGGAAACACCATATATTTT; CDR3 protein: CASSSRDGKRVGNTIYF
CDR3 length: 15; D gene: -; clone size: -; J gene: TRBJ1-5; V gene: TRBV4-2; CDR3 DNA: TGTGCCAGCAGCCAAGATAAGGGTAGCAATCAGCCCCAGCATTTT; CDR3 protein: CASSQDKGSNQPQHF
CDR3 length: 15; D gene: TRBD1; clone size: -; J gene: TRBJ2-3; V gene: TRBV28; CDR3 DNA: TGTGCCAGCAGTTTTCGCAGGGGGCCCACAGATACGCAGTATTTT; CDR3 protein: CASSFRRGPTDTQYF
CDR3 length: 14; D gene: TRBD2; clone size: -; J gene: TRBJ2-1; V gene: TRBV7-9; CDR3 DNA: TGTGCCGGCATTACTAGCGGGGTTGGCAATGAGCAGTTCTTC; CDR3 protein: CAGITSGVGNEQFF
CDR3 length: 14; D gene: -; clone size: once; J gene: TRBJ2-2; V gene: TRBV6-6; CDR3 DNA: TGTGCCAGCGAGGGTCAGCCTAACACCGGGGAGCTGTTTTTT; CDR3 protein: CASEGQPNTGELFF
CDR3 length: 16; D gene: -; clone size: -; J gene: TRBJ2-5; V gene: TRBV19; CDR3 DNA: TGTGCCAGTAGCCCACGGAGGGGGGTGAGGCAAGAGACCCAGTACTTC; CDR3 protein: CASSPRRGVRQETQYF
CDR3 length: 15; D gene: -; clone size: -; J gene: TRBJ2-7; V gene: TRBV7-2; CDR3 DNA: TGTGCCAGCAGCTTAGCCCCAACAGGTTCCTACGAGCAGTACTTC; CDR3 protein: CASSLAPTGSYEQYF
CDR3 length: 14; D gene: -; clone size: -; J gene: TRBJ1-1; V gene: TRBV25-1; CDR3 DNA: TGTGCCAGCAGTGAACCTGGGGGCGGCACTGAAGCTTTCTTT; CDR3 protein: CASSEPGGGTEAFF